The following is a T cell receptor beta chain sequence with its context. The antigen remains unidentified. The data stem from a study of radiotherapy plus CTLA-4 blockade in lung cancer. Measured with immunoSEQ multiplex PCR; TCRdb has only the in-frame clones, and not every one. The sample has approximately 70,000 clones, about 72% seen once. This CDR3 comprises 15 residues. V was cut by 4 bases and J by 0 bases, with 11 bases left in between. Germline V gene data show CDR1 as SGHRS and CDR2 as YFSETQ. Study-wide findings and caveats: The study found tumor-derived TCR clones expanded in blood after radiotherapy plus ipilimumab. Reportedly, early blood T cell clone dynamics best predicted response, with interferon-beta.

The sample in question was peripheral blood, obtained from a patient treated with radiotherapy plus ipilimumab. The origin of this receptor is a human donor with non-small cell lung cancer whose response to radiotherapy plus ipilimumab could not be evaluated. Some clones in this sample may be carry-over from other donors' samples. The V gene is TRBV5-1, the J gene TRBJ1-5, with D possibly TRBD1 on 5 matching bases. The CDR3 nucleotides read TGCGCCAGCAGCATTCAGGGAAATAGCAATCAGCCCCAGCATTTT. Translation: CASSIQGNSNQPQHF.